A selection of T cell receptor beta chains follows, all from one sample in a study of PD-L1 blockade in urothelial cancer. Sequencing used immunoSEQ multiplex PCR; TCRdb keeps in-frame clones, though not all of them. Of fewer than 65,000 clones listed, approximately 75% are singletons. The source was PBMCs, collected around atezolizumab (anti-PD-L1) treatment. These receptors originate from a man aged 65-85 years with urothelial cancer. The CDR3 runs from the conserved cysteine through the conserved F or W. D genes are given only for firm matches. The listing skips clone size in some rows; elsewhere it reads once, few, many or a size class.

clone size	V gene	D gene	J gene	CDR3 protein	CDR3 DNA
-	TRBV6-5	-	TRBJ2-5	CASSPDRLGAQYF	TGTGCCAGCAGCCCCGACAGGCTCGGGGCCCAGTACTTC
-	TRBV2	TRBD1	TRBJ1-3	CASRIQGVSGNTIYF	TGTGCCAGCAGGATCCAGGGGGTCTCTGGAAACACCATATATTTT
-	TRBV5-6	-	TRBJ2-7	CASSVGVYEQYF	TGTGCCAGCAGCGTCGGGGTCTACGAGCAGTACTTC
-	TRBV6-5	TRBD2	TRBJ2-7	CASSKTSGSSYEQYF	TGTGCCAGCAGTAAAACTAGCGGCAGCTCCTACGAGCAGTACTTC
-	TRBV19	TRBD1	TRBJ1-2	CASSAGGSYGYTF	TGTGCCAGTAGTGCAGGGGGTAGCTATGGCTACACCTTC
-	TRBV6-5	TRBD2	TRBJ2-7	CASSYLASGNSYEQYF	TGTGCCAGCAGCTACCTGGCTAGCGGGAACTCCTACGAGCAGTACTTC
-	TRBV10-1	-	TRBJ2-2	CASSPSGAAGELFF	TGCGCCAGCAGTCCTTCGGGTGCGGCCGGGGAGCTGTTTTTT
-	TRBV19	-	TRBJ2-3	CASSFAGIASNAPSDTQYF	TGTGCCAGTAGTTTCGCAGGAATAGCGTCAAATGCCCCATCGGATACGCAGTATTTT
-	TRBV10-2	TRBD1	TRBJ1-5	CASRPTGLSNQPQHF	TGCGCCAGCAGACCGACAGGGCTTAGCAATCAGCCCCAGCATTTT
-	TRBV10-2	TRBD2	TRBJ2-7	CASSAVSGSLSYEQYF	TGCGCCAGCAGTGCGGTTAGCGGGTCCCTCTCCTACGAGCAGTACTTC
medium-sized	TRBV28	-	TRBJ2-1	CASRSHSGAYNEQFF	TGTGCCAGCAGATCCCACTCAGGGGCCTACAATGAGCAGTTCTTC
few	TRBV19	TRBD1	TRBJ2-5	CASSPYRGEYQETQYF	TGTGCCAGTAGTCCTTACAGGGGAGAGTACCAAGAGACCCAGTACTTC
-	TRBV5-5	TRBD2	TRBJ2-4	CASSSPLSGRYIQYF	TGTGCCAGCAGCTCCCCCCTTAGCGGGAGGTACATTCAGTACTTC
-	TRBV9	TRBD2	TRBJ2-1	CASSVRLAETTNEQFF	TGTGCCAGCAGCGTCCGACTAGCGGAGACGACCAATGAGCAGTTCTTC
-	TRBV19	-	TRBJ1-2	CASSRQGNNYGYTF	TGTGCCAGTAGTCGGCAGGGTAACAACTATGGCTACACCTTC
medium-sized	TRBV7-9	TRBD1	TRBJ2-1	CASSQQQGAFGNEQFF	TGTGCCAGCAGCCAACAACAGGGGGCATTCGGCAATGAGCAGTTCTTC
-	TRBV11-2	-	TRBJ2-3	CASSPGKDTQYF	TGTGCCAGCAGCCCAGGGAAAGATACGCAGTATTTT
-	TRBV6-5	-	TRBJ1-1	CASSSAPDRNTEAFF	TGTGCCAGCAGTTCCGCCCCTGACAGAAACACTGAAGCTTTCTTT
-	TRBV11-2	-	TRBJ1-1	CASSLVQTSAEGEAFF	TGTGCCAGCAGCTTAGTCCAAACATCGGCAGAGGGTGAAGCTTTCTTT
-	TRBV7-7	-	TRBJ2-3	CASSSDQDSTDTQYF	TGTGCTAGCAGCTCAGATCAGGATAGCACAGATACGCAGTATTTT
-	TRBV5-7	-	TRBJ2-2	CASSLQGPNTGELFF	TGTGCCAGCAGCTTGCAGGGTCCGAACACCGGGGAGCTGTTTTTT
-	TRBV4-1	-	TRBJ2-1	CASSLNYGSYNEQFF	TGCGCCAGCAGCCTAAACTACGGCTCCTACAATGAGCAGTTCTTC
-	TRBV6-1	TRBD1	TRBJ2-3	CASSGQGVDTQYF	TGTGCCAGCAGTGGACAGGGGGTAGATACGCAGTATTTT